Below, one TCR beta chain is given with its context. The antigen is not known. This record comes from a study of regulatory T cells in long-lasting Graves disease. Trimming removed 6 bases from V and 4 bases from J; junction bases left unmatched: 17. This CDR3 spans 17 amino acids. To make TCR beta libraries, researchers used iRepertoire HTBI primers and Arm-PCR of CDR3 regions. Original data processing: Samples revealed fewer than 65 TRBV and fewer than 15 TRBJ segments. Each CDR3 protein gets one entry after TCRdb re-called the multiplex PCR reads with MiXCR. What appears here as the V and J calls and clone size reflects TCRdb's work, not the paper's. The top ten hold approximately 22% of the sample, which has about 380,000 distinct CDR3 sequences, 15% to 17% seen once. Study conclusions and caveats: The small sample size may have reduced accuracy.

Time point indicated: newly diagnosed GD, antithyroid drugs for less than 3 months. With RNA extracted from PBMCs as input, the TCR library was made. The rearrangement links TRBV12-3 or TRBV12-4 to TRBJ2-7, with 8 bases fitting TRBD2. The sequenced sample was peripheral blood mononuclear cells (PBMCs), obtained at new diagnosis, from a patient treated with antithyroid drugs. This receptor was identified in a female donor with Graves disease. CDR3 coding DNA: TGTGCCAGCAGCCCAGGACTGTTAGCGGGATTCTGGTACGAGCAGTACTTC. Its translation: CASSPGLLAGFWYEQYF.